Sequencing of this TCR beta chain was carried out in a study of identical twins (dated by TCRdb to the mid-2010s). As for the study more broadly: The study deep-sequenced TCR alpha and beta repertoires from monozygotic twins, unrelated adults of various ages and cord blood to test whether fetal clonotypes persist. Replicate twin experiments were performed at different times using different library preparation protocols to rule out contamination.

From the cysteine through the phenylalanine, the CDR3 covers 15 amino acids. Solely the CDR3 DNA is kept, with 45 bases framed from the first base. The junction carries 14 bases between V and J, which are trimmed by 0 bases and 9 bases respectively. CDR1 and CDR2, looked up from the germline V gene, are KGHDR and SFDVKD. To note about this clonotype: Which antigen it targets is not known. No clone much larger than this one lies a single base away; base qualities are absent.

Broad study findings and their caveats: Recombination models systematically underestimated out-of-frame TCR alpha sharing in monozygotic twins but agreed with sharing between unrelated individuals. In beta out-of-frame sequences, excess twin sharing was weaker, because having fewer shared sequences lowered the signal-to-noise ratio. Compared with coincidental sharing between unrelated individuals, an excess of low generation-probability sequences was observed among out-of-frame TCR alpha sequences shared between twins. Fewer insertions were carried by abundant cord blood beta clonotypes, a similar but weaker trend appeared in young adult naive repertoires, and no such trend appeared in memory repertoires. Invariant T cells such as MAIT and iNKT could partly confound zero-insertion analyses, although diverse VJ usage argued against such confounding for most clonotypes. Because the same donors could not be followed over many years, conclusions were based on cross-sectional statistical analysis.

All donors were healthy Caucasians. The protocol used for the library was 5' RACE. Sequencer: Illumina HiSeq 2000. A universal primer binding site was introduced by template switching, and a unique molecular identifier was present in the final cDNA, enabling accurate counting of TCR cDNA molecules. Specific primers in the conserved constant-segment region were used to synthesize first-strand cDNA for the TCR alpha and beta chains. Each cDNA library was double barcoded, with a SMART-Mk sample barcode plus Illumina barcodes, to control for contamination. Two successive PCR steps introduced TruSeq adapter sequences along with Illumina sample barcodes. Sequencing of the TCR alpha and beta cDNA libraries was done on the Illumina HiSeq platform using custom primers. In the authors' own workflow: MiGEC processed the raw reads to extract unique molecular identifiers, while MiXCR was used to determine the CDR3 positions. For each individual, recombination models were inferred using an EM algorithm with the repgenHMM and IGoR tools. The analysis of shared clonotypes was done with the tcR package in R, with sharing normalized by the product of cloneset sizes. Out-of-frame nonproductive sequences were analyzed to study raw recombination free of thymic and clonal selection effects. Through fastp at Q25 and MiXCR, TCRdb rebuilt clones from the public reads, retaining in-frame beta chains. Rows are unified per CDR3 protein, each entry keeping the most common DNA and genes. Clone size and V and J calls follow TCRdb, not the original study. The sample includes 1.5 million to 2 million distinct CDR3 sequences, with 32% observed a single time. The biggest ten clones account for 0.25% to 0.3% of the sample.

The TCR was taken from a newborn girl in good health. Sequenced: cord blood. The V and J genes are TRBV24-1 and TRBJ2-1; the D region possibly corresponds to TRBD1 (6 bases align). The sequenced DNA: TGTGCCACCAGTGATTTGCGGTCAGGGGTGGGTGAGCAGTTCTTC. The translation is CATSDLRSGVGEQFF.